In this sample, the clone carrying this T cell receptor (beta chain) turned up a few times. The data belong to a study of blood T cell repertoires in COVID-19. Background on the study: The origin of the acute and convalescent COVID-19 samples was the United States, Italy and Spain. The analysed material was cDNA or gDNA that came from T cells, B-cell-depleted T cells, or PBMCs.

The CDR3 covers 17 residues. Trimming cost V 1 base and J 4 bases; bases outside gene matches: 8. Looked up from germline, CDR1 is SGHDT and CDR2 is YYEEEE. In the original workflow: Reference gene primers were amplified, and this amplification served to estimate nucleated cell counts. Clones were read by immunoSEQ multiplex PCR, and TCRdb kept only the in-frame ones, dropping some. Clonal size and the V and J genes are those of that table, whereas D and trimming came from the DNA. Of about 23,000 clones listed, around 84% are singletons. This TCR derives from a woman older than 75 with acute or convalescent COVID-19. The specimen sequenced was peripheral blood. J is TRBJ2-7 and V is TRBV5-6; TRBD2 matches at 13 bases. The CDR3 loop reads CASSLNILAGGLYEQYF. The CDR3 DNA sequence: TGTGCCAGCAGCTTGAACATACTAGCGGGAGGGCTATACGAGCAGTACTTC.